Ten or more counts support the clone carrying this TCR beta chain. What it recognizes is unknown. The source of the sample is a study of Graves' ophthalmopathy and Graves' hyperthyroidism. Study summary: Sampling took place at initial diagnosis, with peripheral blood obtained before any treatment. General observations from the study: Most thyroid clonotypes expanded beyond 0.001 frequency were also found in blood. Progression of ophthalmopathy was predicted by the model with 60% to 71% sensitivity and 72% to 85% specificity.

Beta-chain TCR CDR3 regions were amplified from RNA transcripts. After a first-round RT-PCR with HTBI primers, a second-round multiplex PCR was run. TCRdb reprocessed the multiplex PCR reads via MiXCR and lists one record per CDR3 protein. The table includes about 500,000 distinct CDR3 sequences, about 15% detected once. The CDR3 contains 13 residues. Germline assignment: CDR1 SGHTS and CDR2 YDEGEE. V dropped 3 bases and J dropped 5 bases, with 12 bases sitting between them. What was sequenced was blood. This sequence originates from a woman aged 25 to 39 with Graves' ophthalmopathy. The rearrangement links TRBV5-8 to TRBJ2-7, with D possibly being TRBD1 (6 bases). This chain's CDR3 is CASSWNRVDEQYF. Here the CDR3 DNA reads TGTGCCAGCAGCTGGAACAGGGTCGACGAGCAGTACTTC.